One sample yielded the 32 T cell receptor beta chains listed below, sequenced in a study of cytomegalovirus exposure and HLA in healthy donors. Primers included in the PCR were 60 Vbeta and 13 Jbeta primers. TCRdb's copy holds only in-frame clones and misses some; the assay was immunoSEQ multiplex PCR. The data show about 150,000 clones, 70% to 80% seen once. The sequenced material came from PBMCs. The receptors were sampled from a man aged 25-45 years in good health and CMV-seropositive.

V is TRBV27 and J is TRBJ2-1; 12 bases map to TRBD1. Trimming took 3 bases from V and 6 from J; bases not matched to a gene: 3. CDR1 MNHEY and CDR2 SMNVEV come from the germline V gene (reference sequence). The CDR3 is 15 residues long. Written as DNA, the CDR3 is TGTGCCAGCAGTTTTCTGGGACAGGGGGCCAATGAGCAGTTCTTC. Translating it yields CASSFLGQGANEQFF.

This clone was recorded once. The same CDR3 is also encoded by other DNA sequences in this sample. This sequence joins TRBV7-3 and TRBJ2-1; tentatively, D is TRBD1 (6 bases). CDR1 SGHTA and CDR2 FQGTGA come from the germline V gene. Trimming took off 5 bases at V and 5 bases at J, with 10 bases between the two ends. The CDR3 spans 13 residues. The DNA for the CDR3 is TGTGCCAGCAGCCCCGGGACAAACAATGAGCAGTTCTTC. It codes for CASSPGTNNEQFF.

The chain joins TRBV18 to TRBJ2-5; the match to TRBD1 covers 7 bases. CDR3 size: 16 residues. J was trimmed by 5 bases and V by 2 bases; bases with no gene match: 11. In germline, CDR1 is KGHSH, CDR2 LQKENI. CDR3 amino acids: CASSPSTGTRGETQYF. The CDR3, as DNA: TGTGCCAGCTCACCATCGACAGGGACGAGGGGGGAGACCCAGTACTTC.

The CDR3 region has the DNA TGTGCCTGGAGTGTCTGGGACTACAGCTACAATGAGCAGTTCTTC. The encoded protein is CAWSVWDYSYNEQFF. This chain uses TRBV30 with TRBJ2-1, with TRBD2 identical over 7 bases. V was pared by 0 bases and J by 3 bases, with 5 bases of the junction left unmatched. Germline V gene sequence: CDR1 GTSNPN, CDR2 SVGIG (reference sequence). The CDR3 sequence is 15 residues long.

The DNA of the CDR3 is TGTGCCAGCAGCTTAGCCCCCCTTAGGGGCGGCTACACCTTC. Translation gives CASSLAPLRGGYTF. The chain couples TRBV11-1 to TRBJ1-2, with D perhaps matching TRBD1 (5 bases). The V and J ends lost 0 bases and 8 bases respectively, with 13 bases between them. The germline V gene encodes CDR1 SGHAT and CDR2 FQDESV (reference sequence). CDR3 length equals 14 residues.

The V gene is TRBV19, the J gene TRBJ2-2, with TRBD2 identical over 11 bases. J lost 3 bases, V lost 11 bases, and 17 bases had no gene match. The CDR3 is 18 residues long. Germline loops: CDR1 LNHDA, CDR2 SQIVND (reference sequence). The CDR3 DNA sequence: TGTGCCGCGACCAAAAATCTGGAACTAGCGGGAGACACCGGGGAGCTGTTTTTT. Amino acid sequence: CAATKNLELAGDTGELFF. The complete variable domain, with remaining parts taken from reference TRBV19 and TRBJ2-2, reads DGGITQSPKYLFRKEGQNVTLSCEQNLNHDAMYWYRQDPGQGLRLIYYSQIVNDFQKGDIAEGYSVSREKKESFPLTVTSAQKNPTAFYLCAATKNLELAGDTGELFFGEGSRLTVL.

The CDR3 nucleotides read TGCGCCAGCAGCCAAGATGGATTAGCGAGTCCATACAATGAGCAGTTCTTC. Amino acids: CASSQDGLASPYNEQFF. The J gene is TRBJ2-1, the V gene TRBV4-3; weak D call: TRBD2 (5 bases). The germline V gene encodes CDR1 LGHNA and CDR2 YSLEER. Trimming cost V 0 bases and J 4 bases, with 16 bases left between them. The CDR3 length is 17 residues.

The chain recombines TRBV29-1 with TRBJ2-7, with D perhaps matching TRBD2 (6 bases). Trimming removed 6 bases at V and 4 bases at J, with 13 bases between. This CDR3 region has 12 residues. Per the germline V gene, CDR1 is SQVTM and CDR2 is ANQGSEA. The CDR3 sequence is CSVLEGVYEQYF. In DNA form, the CDR3 reads TGCAGCGTCCTGGAGGGCGTGTACGAGCAGTACTTC.

This clone was recorded a few times. The chain couples TRBV6-4 to TRBJ2-7; maybe TRBD1 (6 bases). Trimming pared 4 bases from V and 7 bases from J, leaving 29 bases between. CDR3 length equals 18 residues. Germline assignment: CDR1 MRHNA and CDR2 SNTAGT. CDR3 in amino acids: CASSVRTTGSTFNGEQYF. CDR3 DNA: TGTGCCAGCAGTGTCAGAACGACAGGTTCTACGTTTAACGGAGAGCAGTACTTC.

The V and J genes are TRBV5-1 and TRBJ2-2; 7 nucleotides line up with TRBD1. Trimming took 5 bases from V and 7 from J; bases not matched to a gene: 14. The CDR3 length is 16 residues. Germline CDR1 is SGHRS and CDR2 is YFSETQ. DNA for the CDR3: TGCGCCAGCAGTGACGACTCGACAGGGTCGGGCGGGGAGCTGTTTTTT. Translation gives CASSDDSTGSGGELFF.

This clone was seen a handful of times. This sequence joins TRBV27 and TRBJ1-2, with D maybe TRBD1 (6 bases). This CDR3 comprises 14 residues. Trimming removed 3 bases from V and 5 bases from J, with 13 bases in between. Germline CDR1 and CDR2: MNHEY and SMNVEV (reference sequence). The CDR3 nucleotides read TGTGCCAGCAGTTTGTTTGGGGGCTTGTATGGCTACACCTTC. This translates into CASSLFGGLYGYTF.

The rearrangement links TRBV19 to TRBJ1-2; D possibly corresponds to TRBD1 (6 bases). CDR1 is LNHDA, CDR2 SQIVND, per germline (reference sequence). The CDR3 is 13 amino acids. V lost 10 bases and J lost 4, with 16 bases in between. The CDR3 nucleotides read TGTGCCACCCTTGGGGGACAAGTCTATGGCTACACCTTC. Translating it yields CATLGGQVYGYTF.

This clone was counted once. The chain is built from TRBV2 and TRBJ2-1; 7 nucleotides agree with TRBD2. Germline-derived CDR1 and CDR2 are SNHLY and FYNNEI. V gave up 8 bases and J gave up 0 bases; unmatched junction bases: 13. This CDR3 is built from 17 residues. The CDR3 spells CASLVPSGPSSYNEQFF. Written as DNA, the CDR3 is TGTGCCAGCCTGGTGCCTAGCGGTCCTAGCTCCTACAATGAGCAGTTCTTC.

A single count supports this clone. V gene TRBV7-6 combines with J gene TRBJ1-6; TRBD1 is a possible D gene (5 bases). Germline loops: CDR1 SGHVS, CDR2 FNYEAQ. Trimming took 3 bases from V and 6 from J, leaving 18 bases between them. CDR3 length equals 17 residues. The CDR3 coding sequence is TGTGCCAGCAGCTTTCGAGTCAAGGGGTCTGGTAATTCACCCCTCCACTTT. Translating gives CASSFRVKGSGNSPLHF.

The V gene is TRBV10-3, the J gene TRBJ1-2; 9 nucleotides align to TRBD1. CDR3 length: 13 amino acids. CDR1 ENHRY and CDR2 SYGVKD come from the germline V gene. V trimming: 5 bases; J trimming: 5 bases; junction bases outside the gene matches: 3. CDR3 in amino acids: CAISSDRGYGYTF. CDR3 in DNA: TGTGCCATCAGTTCCGACAGGGGGTATGGCTACACCTTC.

The genes are TRBV30 and TRBJ2-7; TRBD2 aligns across 7 bases. This CDR3 spans 13 amino acids. Per the germline V gene, CDR1 is GTSNPN and CDR2 is SVGIG (reference sequence). V was pared by 4 bases and J by 5 bases, with 8 bases of the junction left unmatched. The CDR3 DNA reads TGTGCCTGGACGCCCTACGGGGGGAACGAGCAGTACTTC. This translates into CAWTPYGGNEQYF.

This clone has just one count. The chain couples TRBV6-1 to TRBJ1-5; D ambiguous. CDR1 MNHNS and CDR2 SASEGT come from the germline V gene. The CDR3 runs to 15 residues. Trimming took off 4 bases at V and 7 bases at J, with 17 bases between the two ends. DNA of the CDR3: TGTGCCAGCAGTGGAGGGCGGGGATCCCACCAGCCCCAGCATTTT. It translates to CASSGGRGSHQPQHF.

This clone was seen a few times. This chain links TRBV7-9 with TRBJ1-4, with D unclear. V was clipped by 5 bases and J by 8 bases, with 15 bases between them. The CDR3 is 14 residues long. Germline V gene sequence: CDR1 SEHNR, CDR2 FQNEAQ (reference sequence). As DNA, the CDR3 is TGTGCCAGCAGCCCCCGGGGAGGCGTAGAAAAACTGTTTTTT. Translating gives CASSPRGGVEKLFF. Together with reference TRBV7-9 and TRBJ1-4, the CDR3 gives the full variable domain: DTGVSQNPRHKITKRGQNVTFRCDPISEHNRLYWYRQTLGQGPEFLTYFQNEAQLEKSRLLSDRFSAERPKGSFSTLEIQRTEQGDSAMYLCASSPRGGVEKLFFGSGTQLSVL.

This clone was picked up one time. This sequence joins TRBV7-9 and TRBJ2-3; the match to TRBD1 covers 8 bases. J gave up 1 base and V 3 bases, and 3 bases lay outside the gene matches. Germline V gene sequence: CDR1 SEHNR, CDR2 FQNEAQ (reference sequence). CDR3 length: 15 residues. CDR3 protein: CASSFQGARTDTQYF. The CDR3 DNA follows: TGTGCCAGCAGCTTCCAGGGGGCACGCACAGATACGCAGTATTTT.

The V gene is TRBV7-9, the J gene TRBJ2-1; 8 nucleotides line up with TRBD1. Germline V gene lookup returns CDR1 SEHNR and CDR2 FQNEAQ (reference sequence). V lost 2 bases to trimming and J lost 0 bases; unmatched junction nucleotides: 6. The CDR3 totals 17 residues. CDR3 nucleotide sequence: TGTGCCAGCAGCTTAAGGCAGGGGGCAAGCTCCTACAATGAGCAGTTCTTC. It yields the protein CASSLRQGASSYNEQFF.

The chain joins TRBV12-5 to TRBJ1-5; the match to TRBD1 covers 7 bases. CDR1 and CDR2 from the germline V gene are LGHNT and FRNRAP. V lost 1 base, J lost 4 bases, and 10 bases stayed unmatched. CDR3 length: 17 residues. CDR3 sequence reads: CASGLALETGINQPQHF. In DNA, the CDR3 is TGTGCTAGTGGTTTGGCCCTCGAGACAGGGATAAATCAGCCCCAGCATTTT.

V usage is TRBV10-3 and J usage is TRBJ2-3, with 10 bases lining up with TRBD2. Germline CDR1 reads ENHRY; CDR2 reads SYGVKD. The CDR3 sequence is 14 residues long. The V and J ends lost 7 bases and 4 bases, in that order; junction bases with no gene match: 5. CDR3 DNA: TGTGCCATCACCGAAGCGGGGGGGGCAGATACGCAGTATTTT. It specifies CAITEAGGADTQYF.

The rearrangement links TRBV28 to TRBJ2-7, with TRBD2 as a possible D gene (5 bases). The CDR3 is 12 residues long. The germline V gene encodes CDR1 MDHEN and CDR2 SYDVKM. The V end lost 5 bases, the J end lost 2 bases, and 7 bases lay between the germline ends. CDR3 protein: CASSEGPYEQYF. In nucleotides, the CDR3 is TGTGCCAGCAGTGAGGGTCCCTACGAGCAGTACTTC.

Written as DNA, the CDR3 is TGTGCCTGGGACAGGGGAGGCTACACCTTC. The encoded protein is CAWDRGGYTF. The V gene is TRBV30, the J gene TRBJ1-2; TRBD1 aligns across 8 bases. In germline, CDR1 is GTSNPN, CDR2 SVGIG (reference sequence). The CDR3 is 10 amino acids. V shed 5 bases and J 8 bases; nucleotides not matched to a gene: 1.

The chain has TRBV14 and TRBJ2-3; possibly TRBD2 for D (5 bases). V shed 1 base and J shed 9 bases, with 8 bases lying between them. The CDR3 has 12 amino acids. Germline V CDR1 and CDR2: SGHDN, FVKESK. The CDR3 sequence: CASSQVEGTQYF. The CDR3 DNA reads TGTGCCAGCAGCCAAGTAGAGGGCACGCAGTATTTT.

This chain joins TRBV11-2 and TRBJ2-1; 9 nucleotides align to TRBD2. This CDR3 is built from 15 residues. After removal of 5 bases from V and 0 bases from J, the junction contained 2 bases not matched to a gene. CDR1 and CDR2 (germline): SGHAT, FQNNGV. The CDR3 nucleotides are TGTGCCAGCAGCCGTAGCGGGGGCTCCTACAATGAGCAGTTCTTC. Translated, it gives CASSRSGGSYNEQFF.

V is TRBV19 and J is TRBJ1-1, with 8 bases lining up with TRBD1. The junction had 4 bases not matched to a gene; V was cut back by 7 bases and J by 3 bases. This CDR3 is built from 13 residues. Germline lookup yields CDR1 LNHDA and CDR2 SQIVND (reference sequence). CDR3 in amino acids: CASMDRVDTEAFF. Written as DNA, the CDR3 is TGTGCCAGTATGGACAGGGTGGACACTGAAGCTTTCTTT.

This clone was counted only a few times. V usage is TRBV6-6 and J usage is TRBJ1-1; D is undetermined. The CDR3 spans 12 residues. Deletions cut 1 base from V and 5 bases from J, with 5 bases between. Germline lookup yields CDR1 MNHNY and CDR2 SVGAGI (reference sequence). The CDR3 DNA is TGTGCCAGCAGTTACTTAACTACTGAAGCTTTCTTT. This gives the protein CASSYLTTEAFF.

The V and J genes are TRBV19 and TRBJ1-2; perhaps TRBD1 as D (5 bases). V lost 3 bases to trimming and J lost 1 base, with 12 bases between them. Germline V lookup: CDR1 LNHDA, CDR2 SQIVND (reference sequence). CDR3 length: 15 amino acids. This chain's CDR3 is CASSMPTVNNYGYTF. In nucleotides, the CDR3 is TGTGCCAGTAGTATGCCGACAGTAAATAACTATGGCTACACCTTC. The full variable domain, rest sourced from reference TRBV19 and TRBJ1-2, is DGGITQSPKYLFRKEGQNVTLSCEQNLNHDAMYWYRQDPGQGLRLIYYSQIVNDFQKGDIAEGYSVSREKKESFPLTVTSAQKNPTAFYLCASSMPTVNNYGYTFGSGTRLTVV.

V usage is TRBV13 and J usage is TRBJ2-3; 13 nucleotides agree with TRBD2. The CDR3 is 16 residues long. V lost 4 bases and J lost 3; bases outside the gene matches: 4. The V gene's germline CDR1 is PRHDT and CDR2 FYEKMQ (reference sequence). CDR3 sequence (DNA): TGTGCCAGCAGCTACTGGACTAGCGGGGGAACAGATACGCAGTATTTT. Translation gives CASSYWTSGGTDTQYF.

The CDR3 nucleotides read TGTGCCAGTGGGGGGGGGACTAGCGGGAACACCGGGGAGCTGTTTTTT. This codes for CASGGGTSGNTGELFF. The chain recombines TRBV9 with TRBJ2-2; TRBD2 matches 11 bases. The germline V gene has CDR1 SGDLS and CDR2 YYNGEE. The J segment lost 1 base and the V segment lost 8 bases, leaving 7 bases of the junction unmatched. The CDR3 runs to 16 residues.

The chain carries TRBV6-6 and TRBJ2-5; TRBD1 matches 9 bases. CDR1 and CDR2 (germline): MNHNY, SVGAGI (reference sequence). This CDR3 is 14 amino acids long. V lost 2 bases to trimming and J lost 7 bases; unmatched junction nucleotides: 5. The CDR3 region is CASSYGTGIGTQYF. As DNA, the CDR3 is TGTGCCAGCAGTTACGGGACAGGGATCGGGACCCAGTACTTC.